Listed here are 8 T cell receptor beta chains from one sample, sequenced in a study of ipilimumab plus nivolumab after autologous stem cell transplantation (dated by TCRdb to the early 2020s). Library method: the immunoSEQ multiplex PCR assay. Not all clones reach the TCRdb copy of this immuneACCESS table, which keeps in-frame sequences only. Checked studies attribute under half of the gap to unresolved V genes and leave the rest unexplained. Here the sample has 15,000 to 20,000 clones; over 75% occur a single time. The ten most abundant clones make up around a fifth of the sample. The sequencing here drew on PBMCs, taken in a trial of ipilimumab plus nivolumab as post-transplant consolidation. The receptors stem from a male donor with diffuse large B-cell lymphoma.

The V gene is TRBV7-2, the J gene TRBJ2-7; D tentatively reads TRBD1 or TRBD2 (5 bases each). Germline V gives CDR1 SGHTA, CDR2 FQGNSA. There are 15 residues in the CDR3. Trimming took off 2 bases at V and 6 bases at J, with 17 bases between the two ends. For the CDR3, the DNA is TGTGCCAGCAGCTTACTCGGGACCCTGGTGGGCGAGCAGTACTTC. Its protein is CASSLLGTLVGEQYF.

Here the CDR3 DNA reads TGCAGTGCTAGTGGGGTCGCGGGGGTTTACTTC. Translated, it gives CSASGVAGVYF. The chain links TRBV20-1 to TRBJ2-4; 7 bases line up with TRBD2. Germline CDR1 is DFQATT and CDR2 is SNEGSKA (reference sequence). The CDR3 sequence is 11 residues long. Trimming removed 3 bases from V and 16 bases from J; junction bases left unmatched: 9.

The chain carries TRBV10-2 and TRBJ1-5, with D maybe TRBD1 (6 bases). V lost 0 bases and J 7 bases, leaving 10 bases between the germline ends. The CDR3 has 14 residues. Germline V gene lookup returns CDR1 WSHSY and CDR2 SAAADI. The chain's CDR3 is CASSESTGFQPQHF. The DNA of the CDR3 is TGCGCCAGCAGTGAGTCAACAGGGTTCCAGCCCCAGCATTTT.

This clone came up a few times. The rearrangement joins TRBV27 to TRBJ2-7; D perhaps matches TRBD1 (8 bases). Germline CDR1 reads MNHEY; CDR2 reads SMNVEV (reference sequence). The CDR3 totals 16 residues. V was trimmed by 2 bases and J by 3 bases, leaving 17 bases between them. The CDR3 DNA sequence: TGTGCCAGCAGTTTAACAGGGGGGGGGATTATCTACGAGCAGTACTTC. Residues: CASSLTGGGIIYEQYF.

The chain links TRBV7-9 to TRBJ1-1, with TRBD1 matching 7 bases. Germline loops: CDR1 SEHNR, CDR2 FQNEAQ (reference sequence). The CDR3 runs to 14 residues. V gave up 4 bases and J gave up 3 bases; unmatched junction bases: 5. CDR3 amino acids: CASSSQGVYTEAFF. The CDR3 DNA reads TGTGCCAGCAGCTCTCAGGGGGTGTACACTGAAGCTTTCTTT.

The chain has TRBV4-2 and TRBJ2-1, with TRBD2 identical over 12 bases. From germline, CDR1 is LGHNA and CDR2 YNFKEQ. J lost 5 bases, V lost 5 bases, and 10 bases had no gene match. This CDR3 contains 17 residues. As DNA, the CDR3 is TGTGCCAGCAGCTTGGCTAGCGGGGGGGCTCTCGACAATGAGCAGTTCTTC. Its translation: CASSLASGGALDNEQFF.

The rearrangement joins TRBV11-3 to TRBJ2-1, with 9 bases lining up with TRBD2. This CDR3 spans 14 amino acids. Germline V gene data show CDR1 as SGHNT and CDR2 as YENEEA. J lost 6 bases, V lost 3 bases, and 3 bases had no gene match. The CDR3 loop reads CASSLRGGSNEQFF. In DNA form, the CDR3 reads TGTGCCAGCAGCTTGCGGGGGGGCTCCAATGAGCAGTTCTTC.

The chain carries TRBV6-5 and TRBJ2-2; 7 bases fit TRBD2. The CDR3 spans 13 residues. V was clipped by 7 bases and J by 6 bases; unmatched bases: 5. The germline gives CDR1 MNHEY, CDR2 SVGAGI. In DNA form, the CDR3 reads TGTGCCAGCAATGTTGGGGGGGCCGGGGAGCTGTTTTTT. Its protein is CASNVGGAGELFF.